This TCR beta chain is drawn from a study of T cell responses to AZD1222 COVID-19 vaccine. The V end was cut by 3 bases, the J end by 2 bases, with 7 bases between. Looked up from germline, CDR1 is SEHNR and CDR2 is FQNEAQ (reference sequence). This CDR3 region has 13 residues. Sequencing used immunoSEQ multiplex PCR; TCRdb keeps in-frame clones, though not all of them. This sample has about 150,000 clones, with roughly 90% found just once. The sequenced sample was peripheral blood, obtained on day 0 of AZD1222 vaccination. The receptor's source is an adult in good health. V is TRBV7-9 and J is TRBJ1-2; D gene unclear. CDR3 region: CASSFHGNYGYTF. The CDR3 DNA is TGTGCCAGCAGCTTTCACGGAAACTATGGCTACACCTTC.